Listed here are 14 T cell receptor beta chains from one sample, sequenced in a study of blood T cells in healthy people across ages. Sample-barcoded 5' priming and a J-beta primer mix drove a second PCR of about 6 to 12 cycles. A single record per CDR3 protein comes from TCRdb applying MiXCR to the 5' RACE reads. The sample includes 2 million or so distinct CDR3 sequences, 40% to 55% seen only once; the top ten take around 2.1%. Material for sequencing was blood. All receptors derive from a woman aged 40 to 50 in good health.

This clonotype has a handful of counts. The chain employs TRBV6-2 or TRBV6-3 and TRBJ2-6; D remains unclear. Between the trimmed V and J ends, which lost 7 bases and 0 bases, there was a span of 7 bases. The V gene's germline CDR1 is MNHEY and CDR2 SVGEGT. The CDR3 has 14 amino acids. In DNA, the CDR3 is TGTGCCAGCACTACGATCTCTGGGGCCAACGTCCTGACTTTC. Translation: CASTTISGANVLTF.

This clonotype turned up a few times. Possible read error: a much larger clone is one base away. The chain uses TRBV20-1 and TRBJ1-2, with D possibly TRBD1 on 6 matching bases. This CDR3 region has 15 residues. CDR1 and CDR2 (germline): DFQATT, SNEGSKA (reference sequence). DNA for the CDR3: TGCAGTGCTAGAACCCAAGGGGGGGAAAGCTATGGCTACTCCTTC. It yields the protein CSARTQGGESYGYSF.

The CDR3 loop reads CSAPDALAVYQETQFF. DNA for the CDR3: TGCAGTGCTCCGGACGCACTAGCGGTGTACCAAGAGACCCAGTTCTTC. The chain couples TRBV20-1 to TRBJ2-5, with TRBD2 matching over 8 bases. The DNA matches TRBJ2-1 better at its end, which makes the J call doubtful. The CDR3 totals 16 residues. From germline, CDR1 is DFQATT and CDR2 SNEGSKA (reference sequence).

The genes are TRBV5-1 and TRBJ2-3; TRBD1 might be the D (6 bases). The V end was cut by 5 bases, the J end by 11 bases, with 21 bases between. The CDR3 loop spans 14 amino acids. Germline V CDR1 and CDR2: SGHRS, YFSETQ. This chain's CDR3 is CASSPGVGPGQQYF. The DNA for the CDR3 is TGCGCCAGCAGTCCCGGGGTGGGCCCGGGACAGCAGTATTTT.

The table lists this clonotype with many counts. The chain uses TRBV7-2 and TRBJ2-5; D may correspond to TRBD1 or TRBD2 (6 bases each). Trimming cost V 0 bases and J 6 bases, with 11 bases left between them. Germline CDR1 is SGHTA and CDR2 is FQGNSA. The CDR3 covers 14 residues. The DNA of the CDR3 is TGTGCCAGCAGCTTAGCGGGGGCGGGGCAGACCCAGTACTTC. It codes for CASSLAGAGQTQYF. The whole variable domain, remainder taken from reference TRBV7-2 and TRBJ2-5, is GAGVSQSPSNKVTEKGKDVELRCDPISGHTALYWYRQSLGQGLEFLIYFQGNSAPDKSGLPSDRFSAERTGGSVSTLTIQRTQQEDSAVYLCASSLAGAGQTQYFGPGTRLLVL.

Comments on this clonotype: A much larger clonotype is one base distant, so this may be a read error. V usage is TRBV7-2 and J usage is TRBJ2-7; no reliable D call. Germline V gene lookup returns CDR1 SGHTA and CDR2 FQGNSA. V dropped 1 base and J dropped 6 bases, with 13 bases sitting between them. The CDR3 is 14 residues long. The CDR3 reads CASSLGQEPCEQYF. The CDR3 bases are TGTGCCAGCAGCTTAGGGCAGGAGCCCTGCGAGCAGTACTTC.

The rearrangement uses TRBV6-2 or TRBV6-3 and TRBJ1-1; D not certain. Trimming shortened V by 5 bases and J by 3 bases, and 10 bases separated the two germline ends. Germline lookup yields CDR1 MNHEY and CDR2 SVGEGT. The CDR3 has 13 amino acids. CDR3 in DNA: TGTGCCAGCAGTCGCCTGTGGGACACTGAAGCTTTCTTT. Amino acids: CASSRLWDTEAFF.

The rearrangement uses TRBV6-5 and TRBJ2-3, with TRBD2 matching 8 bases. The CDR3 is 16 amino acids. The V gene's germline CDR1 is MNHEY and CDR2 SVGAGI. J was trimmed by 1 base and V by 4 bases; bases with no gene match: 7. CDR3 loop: CASSFRLARRTDTQYF. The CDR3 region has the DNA TGTGCCAGCAGTTTCCGACTAGCGAGACGCACAGATACGCAGTATTTT.

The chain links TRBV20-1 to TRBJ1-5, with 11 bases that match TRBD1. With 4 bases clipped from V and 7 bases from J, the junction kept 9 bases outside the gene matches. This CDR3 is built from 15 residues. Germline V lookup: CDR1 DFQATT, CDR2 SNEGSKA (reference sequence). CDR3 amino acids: CSATEGQGGQQPQHF. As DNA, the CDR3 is TGCAGTGCTACGGAGGGACAGGGGGGTCAACAGCCCCAGCATTTT.

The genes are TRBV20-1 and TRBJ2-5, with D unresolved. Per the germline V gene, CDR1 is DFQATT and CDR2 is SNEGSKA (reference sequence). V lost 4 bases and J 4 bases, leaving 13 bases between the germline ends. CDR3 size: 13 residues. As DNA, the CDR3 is TGCAGTGCTAATTTTTTCGGCTTAGAGACCCAGTACTTC. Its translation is CSANFFGLETQYF.

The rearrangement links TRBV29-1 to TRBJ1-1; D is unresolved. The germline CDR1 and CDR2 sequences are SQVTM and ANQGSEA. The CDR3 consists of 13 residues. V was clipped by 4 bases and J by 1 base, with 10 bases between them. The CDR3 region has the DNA TGCAGCGTTGTAAGGGTCTCGAACACTGAAGCTTTCTTT. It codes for CSVVRVSNTEAFF.

CDR3 sequence (DNA): TGTGCCAGCAGTAACGGACAGATCCCCTACGAGCAGTACTTC. This translates into CASSNGQIPYEQYF. The chain has TRBV28 and TRBJ2-7, with D possibly matching TRBD1 (6 bases). The CDR3 sequence is 14 residues long. V was trimmed by 5 bases and J by 2 bases, leaving 13 bases between them. From germline, CDR1 is MDHEN and CDR2 SYDVKM. Based on the CDR3 plus reference TRBV28 and TRBJ2-7, the full variable domain is DVKVTQSSRYLVKRTGEKVFLECVQDMDHENMFWYRQDPGLGLRLIYFSYDVKMKEKGDIPEGYSVSREKKERFSLILESASTNQTSMYLCASSNGQIPYEQYFGPGTRLTVT.

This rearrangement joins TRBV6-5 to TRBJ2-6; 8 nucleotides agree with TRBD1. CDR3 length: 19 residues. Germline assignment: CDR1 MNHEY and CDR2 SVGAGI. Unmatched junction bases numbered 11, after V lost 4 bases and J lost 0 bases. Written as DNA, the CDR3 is TGTGCCAGCAGTTCCGTCAGGGGGCTCGGCGTCTCTGGGGCCAACGTCCTGACTTTC. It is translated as CASSSVRGLGVSGANVLTF.

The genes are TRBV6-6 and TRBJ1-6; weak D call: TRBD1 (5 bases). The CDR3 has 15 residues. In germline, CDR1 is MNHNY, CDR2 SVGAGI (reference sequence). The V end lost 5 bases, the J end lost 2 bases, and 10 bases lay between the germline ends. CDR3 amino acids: CASSPQTAYNSPLHF. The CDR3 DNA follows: TGTGCCAGCAGTCCCCAGACAGCCTATAATTCACCCCTCCACTTT.